This T cell receptor (beta chain) was identified during a study of T-cell reconstitution after alpha-beta-depleted transplantation in children. General study points: Once a year had passed after transplant, T-cell counts and diversity came mostly from newly produced T cells. The origin of high day-60 TCRbeta diversity in some patients lay in surviving recipient T cells and thymic progenitors. Expanded graft clones, several hundred of them, were reportedly the source of alpha-beta T cells about two months after transplant.

This clonotype occurred many times. Antigen specificity is unknown. V gave up 3 bases and J gave up 2 bases, with 16 bases separating them. Germline V CDR1 and CDR2: MDHEN, SYDVKM. CDR3 size: 16 residues. As it was prepared, the TCRbeta library received unique molecular identifiers. MiXCR, applied by TCRdb to the PCR reads, yields one record per CDR3 protein. Counted here are roughly 500,000 distinct CDR3 sequences, approximately 10% occurring once; the ten biggest clones make up 2% to 2.5%. The specimen comprised PBMCs, sampled before TCRalphabeta/CD19-depleted stem cell transplant. The rearrangement joins TRBV28 to TRBJ1-1; perhaps TRBD1 as D (5 bases). This sequence originates from a child aged 2-9 years with inherited bone marrow failure, due to receive a stem cell transplant. The CDR3 DNA sequence: TGTGCCAGCAGTTTTCGGGGGATTTGGGGAAACACTGAAGCTTTCTTT. This gives the protein CASSFRGIWGNTEAFF.